One and the same sample provided the 19 T cell receptor beta chains below, sequenced in a study of cytomegalovirus exposure and HLA in healthy donors (dated by TCRdb to about 2017). The library came from the immunoSEQ multiplex PCR assay. Here the immuneACCESS table is served through TCRdb, limited to in-frame sequences with V and J called. Missing clones are a known gap in these copies; in checked studies unresolved V genes cover under half, and the rest lacks a known reason. Present in this sample are some 120,000 clones, about 94% of which were seen just once. The ten largest clones represent under 1.5% of the sample. Sequenced input: PBMCs. These receptors were taken from a woman aged 18-29 years in good health and CMV-seronegative.

The table lists this clone with a few counts. The chain combines TRBV9 with TRBJ1-1, with 8 positions matching TRBD1. The CDR3 is 15 amino acids. Trimming at V came to 4 bases and at J to 0 bases, leaving 5 bases not matched to a gene. Per the germline V gene, CDR1 is SGDLS and CDR2 is YYNGEE. The CDR3 is CASSMRTGLNTEAFF. The CDR3 DNA reads as TGTGCCAGCAGCATGCGGACAGGGTTGAACACTGAAGCTTTCTTT.

The chain links TRBV6-1 to TRBJ1-2; the match to TRBD1 covers 8 bases. The J segment lost 8 bases and the V segment lost 3 bases, leaving 8 bases of the junction unmatched. CDR3 length equals 14 residues. Germline CDR1 reads MNHNS; CDR2 reads SASEGT. The CDR3 sequence: CASSDGDRGRGYTF. The CDR3 DNA sequence: TGTGCCAGCAGTGATGGAGACAGGGGTCGGGGCTACACCTTC.

The CDR3 bases are TGCGCCAGCAGCCAAGGGACTTCAGGTGATACGCAGTATTTT. As protein: CASSQGTSGDTQYF. This chain connects TRBV5-1 to TRBJ2-3, with TRBD2 as a possible D gene (6 bases). The CDR3 contains 14 residues. Per germline, CDR1 SGHRS and CDR2 YFSETQ. Trimming pared 4 bases from V and 6 bases from J, leaving 15 bases between.

The J gene is TRBJ2-7, the V gene TRBV30; 10 bases map to TRBD1. Losses at the gene ends were 2 bases for V and 4 bases for J; bases not matched to a gene: 5. The CDR3 extends over 14 amino acids. From germline, CDR1 is GTSNPN and CDR2 SVGIG (reference sequence). CDR3 DNA sequence: TGTGCCTGGAGTACCGGGACAGGGGTTTACGAGCAGTACTTC. Residues: CAWSTGTGVYEQYF.

The gene calls are TRBV30 and TRBJ2-7; 7 bases match TRBD1. The V and J ends lost 5 bases and 5 bases, in that order; junction bases with no gene match: 12. CDR3 length: 14 residues. In germline, CDR1 is GTSNPN, CDR2 SVGIG (reference sequence). The DNA of the CDR3 is TGTGCCTGGGCCGATTTAGCTCAGGGGGACGAGCAGTACTTC. Translated, it gives CAWADLAQGDEQYF.

This rearrangement joins TRBV9 to TRBJ2-3, with D possibly matching TRBD1 (5 bases). Germline V gene sequence: CDR1 SGDLS, CDR2 YYNGEE. This CDR3 contains 15 residues. Deletions cut 0 bases from V and 3 bases from J, with 11 bases between. CDR3 sequence reads: CASSVVGAGTDTQYF. In DNA, the CDR3 is TGTGCCAGCAGCGTAGTAGGTGCAGGGACAGATACGCAGTATTTT.

This chain links TRBV7-9 with TRBJ2-1; D not certain. CDR1 and CDR2 from the germline V gene are SEHNR and FQNEAQ (reference sequence). CDR3 length: 15 amino acids. V dropped 2 bases and J dropped 7 bases, with 15 bases sitting between them. The CDR3 loop reads CASSLSGSAQNEQFF. CDR3 nucleotides: TGTGCCAGCAGCTTATCGGGTTCCGCCCAAAATGAGCAGTTCTTC.

The V gene is TRBV30, the J gene TRBJ2-5; D might be TRBD2 (5 bases). The CDR3 length is 13 residues. CDR1 and CDR2 (germline): GTSNPN, SVGIG (reference sequence). V dropped 2 bases and J dropped 3 bases, with 10 bases sitting between them. CDR3 DNA: TGTGCCTGGAGTCCCGGGGTAAAAGAGACCCAGTACTTC. It yields the protein CAWSPGVKETQYF.

The rearrangement joins TRBV9 to TRBJ2-7; TRBD1 agrees at 10 bases. The V gene end was trimmed by 3 bases and the J gene end by 6 bases; junction bases not matched to a gene: 9. The CDR3 spans 15 residues. Germline CDR1 reads SGDLS; CDR2 reads YYNGEE. Here the CDR3 reads CASSGPGQGKSEQYF. DNA of the CDR3: TGTGCCAGCAGCGGCCCGGGACAGGGGAAGAGCGAGCAGTACTTC.

V and J are TRBV30 and TRBJ1-4, with D possibly matching TRBD1 (5 bases). Germline CDR1 is GTSNPN and CDR2 is SVGIG (reference sequence). Trimming shortened V by 4 bases and J by 8 bases, and 11 bases separated the two germline ends. The CDR3 sequence is 12 residues long. CDR3 nucleotide sequence: TGTGCCTGGAAGGGGTATGAAGAAAAACTGTTTTTT. As protein: CAWKGYEEKLFF.

As to this clone: The same CDR3 also results from other DNA sequences found in this sample. The rearrangement joins TRBV2 to TRBJ2-7; 10 bases align to TRBD1. Germline assignment: CDR1 SNHLY and CDR2 FYNNEI. This CDR3 has 13 residues. Unmatched junction bases numbered 6, after V lost 7 bases and J lost 6 bases. The CDR3 DNA sequence: TGTGCCAGCAACCGGGACAGGGGCGTCGAGCAGTACTTC. Its protein is CASNRDRGVEQYF.

V gene TRBV7-3 combines with J gene TRBJ1-2; 7 bases are a match to TRBD1. CDR1 and CDR2 (germline): SGHTA, FQGTGA. The CDR3 spans 15 residues. Trimming removed 0 bases from V and 4 bases from J; junction bases left unmatched: 5. Here the CDR3 reads CASSLTGTAPYGYTF. DNA for the CDR3: TGTGCCAGCAGCTTAACGGGGACAGCCCCCTATGGCTACACCTTC.

The genes are TRBV6-6 and TRBJ1-5, with a weak D call TRBD1 (5 bases). Trimming cost V 6 bases and J 3 bases, with 12 bases left between them. The CDR3 spans 14 residues. Germline loops: CDR1 MNHNY, CDR2 SVGAGI (reference sequence). As DNA, the CDR3 is TGTGCCAGCAGCCCGGGACTGGACAATCAGCCCCAGCATTTT. Translated: CASSPGLDNQPQHF.

This clone appeared once. The rearrangement joins TRBV29-1 to TRBJ2-1; 10 bases line up with TRBD2. The CDR3 loop spans 18 amino acids. V shed 3 bases and J 3 bases; nucleotides not matched to a gene: 14. The germline CDR1 and CDR2 sequences are SQVTM and ANQGSEA. Written as DNA, the CDR3 is TGCAGCGTTGATTCCGCAGAAGTACTAGCGGGAAACTACAATGAGCAGTTCTTC. Translation gives CSVDSAEVLAGNYNEQFF.

The gene calls are TRBV5-1 and TRBJ2-7; 11 bases line up with TRBD2. The junction had 3 bases not matched to a gene; V was cut back by 3 bases and J by 1 base. The CDR3 extends over 15 amino acids. Germline V lookup: CDR1 SGHRS, CDR2 YFSETQ. CDR3 region: CASSSGLAASYEQYF. Here the CDR3 DNA reads TGCGCCAGCAGCTCGGGACTAGCGGCATCCTACGAGCAGTACTTC.

The chain has TRBV9 and TRBJ2-3, with 10 bases that match TRBD2. V shed 1 base and J 0 bases; nucleotides not matched to a gene: 2. The CDR3 sequence is 16 residues long. Germline-derived CDR1 and CDR2 are SGDLS and YYNGEE. CDR3: CASSVSGGGSTDTQYF. CDR3 coding DNA: TGTGCCAGCAGCGTAAGCGGGGGGGGCAGCACAGATACGCAGTATTTT.

The chain uses TRBV6-6 and TRBJ1-5; TRBD1 might be the D (5 bases). Germline lookup yields CDR1 MNHNY and CDR2 SVGAGI (reference sequence). The CDR3 covers 15 residues. Deletions cut 0 bases from V and 4 bases from J, with 10 bases between. CDR3 in amino acids: CASSYSTGGNQPQHF. CDR3 coding DNA: TGTGCCAGCAGTTACTCAACAGGTGGGAATCAGCCCCAGCATTTT.

The chain has TRBV5-4 and TRBJ2-6, with TRBD2 matching 7 bases. CDR1 is SGHNT and CDR2 is YYREEE in the germline V gene (reference sequence). The length of the CDR3 is 17 residues. V gave up 4 bases and J gave up 2 bases; unmatched junction bases: 9. CDR3 DNA sequence: TGTGCCAGCAGCCTAGGCGGGAGCCTCCCTGGGGCCAACGTCCTGACTTTC. The encoded protein is CASSLGGSLPGANVLTF.

The chain recombines TRBV9 with TRBJ2-2; 10 bases map to TRBD2. CDR3 length: 17 residues. Germline V CDR1 and CDR2: SGDLS, YYNGEE. With V trimmed by 0 bases and J by 0 bases, 2 bases remained unmatched. CDR3 sequence reads: CASSVGLAGANTGELFF. The CDR3 DNA follows: TGTGCCAGCAGCGTAGGGCTAGCGGGAGCGAACACCGGGGAGCTGTTTTTT.